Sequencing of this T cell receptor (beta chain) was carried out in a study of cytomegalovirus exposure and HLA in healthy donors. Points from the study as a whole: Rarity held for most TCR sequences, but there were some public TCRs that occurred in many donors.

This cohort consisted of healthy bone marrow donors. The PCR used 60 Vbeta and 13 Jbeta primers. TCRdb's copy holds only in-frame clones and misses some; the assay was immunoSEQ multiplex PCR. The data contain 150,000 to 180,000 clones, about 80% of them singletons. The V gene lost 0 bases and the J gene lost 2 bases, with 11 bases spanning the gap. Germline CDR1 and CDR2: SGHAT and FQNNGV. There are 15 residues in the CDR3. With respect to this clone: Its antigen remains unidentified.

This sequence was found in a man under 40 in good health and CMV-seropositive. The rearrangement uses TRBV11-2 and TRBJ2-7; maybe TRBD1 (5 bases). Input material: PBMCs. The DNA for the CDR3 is TGTGCCAGCAGCTTAGAGTTTGGGGCTACCTACGAGCAGTACTTC. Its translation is CASSLEFGATYEQYF.